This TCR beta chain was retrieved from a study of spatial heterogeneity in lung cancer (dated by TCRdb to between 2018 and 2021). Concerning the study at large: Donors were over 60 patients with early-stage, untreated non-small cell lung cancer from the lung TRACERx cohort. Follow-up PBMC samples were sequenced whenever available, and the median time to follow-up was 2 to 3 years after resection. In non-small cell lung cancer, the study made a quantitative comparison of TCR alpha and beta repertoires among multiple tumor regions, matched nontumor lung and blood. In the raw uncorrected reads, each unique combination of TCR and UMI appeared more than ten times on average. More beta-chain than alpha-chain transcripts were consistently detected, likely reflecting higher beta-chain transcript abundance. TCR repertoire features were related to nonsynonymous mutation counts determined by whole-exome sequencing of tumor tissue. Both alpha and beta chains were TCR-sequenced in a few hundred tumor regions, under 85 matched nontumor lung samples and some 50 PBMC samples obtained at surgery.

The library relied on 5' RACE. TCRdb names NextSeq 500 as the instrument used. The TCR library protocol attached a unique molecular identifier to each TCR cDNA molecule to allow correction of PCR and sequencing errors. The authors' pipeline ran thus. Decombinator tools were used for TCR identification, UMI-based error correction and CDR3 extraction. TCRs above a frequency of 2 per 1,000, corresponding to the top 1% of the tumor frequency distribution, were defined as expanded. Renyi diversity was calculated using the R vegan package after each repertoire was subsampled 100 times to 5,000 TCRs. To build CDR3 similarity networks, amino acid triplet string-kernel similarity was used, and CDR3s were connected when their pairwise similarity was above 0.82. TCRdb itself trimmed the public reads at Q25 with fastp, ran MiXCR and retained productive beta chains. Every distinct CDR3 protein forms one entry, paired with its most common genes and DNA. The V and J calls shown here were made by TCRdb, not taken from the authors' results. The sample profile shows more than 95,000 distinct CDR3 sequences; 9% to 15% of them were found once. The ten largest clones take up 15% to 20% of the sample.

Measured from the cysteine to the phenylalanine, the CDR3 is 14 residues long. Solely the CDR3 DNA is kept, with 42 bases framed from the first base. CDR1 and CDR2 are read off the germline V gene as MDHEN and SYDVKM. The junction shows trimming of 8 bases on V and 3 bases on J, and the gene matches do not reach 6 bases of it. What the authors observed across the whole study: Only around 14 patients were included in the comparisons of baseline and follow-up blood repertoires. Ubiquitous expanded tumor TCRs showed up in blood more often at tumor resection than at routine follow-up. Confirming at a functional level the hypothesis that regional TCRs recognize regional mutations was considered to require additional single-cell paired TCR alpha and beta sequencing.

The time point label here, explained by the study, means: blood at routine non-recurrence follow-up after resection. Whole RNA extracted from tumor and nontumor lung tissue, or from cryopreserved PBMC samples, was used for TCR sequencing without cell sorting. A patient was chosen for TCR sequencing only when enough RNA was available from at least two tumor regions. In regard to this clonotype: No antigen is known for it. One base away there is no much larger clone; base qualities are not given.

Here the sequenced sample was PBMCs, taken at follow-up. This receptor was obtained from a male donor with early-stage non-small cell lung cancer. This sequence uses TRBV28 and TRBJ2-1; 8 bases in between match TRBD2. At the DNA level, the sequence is TGTGCCAGCCTGGAGGGGACTAGCTACAATGAGCAGTTCTTC. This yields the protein CASLEGTSYNEQFF.